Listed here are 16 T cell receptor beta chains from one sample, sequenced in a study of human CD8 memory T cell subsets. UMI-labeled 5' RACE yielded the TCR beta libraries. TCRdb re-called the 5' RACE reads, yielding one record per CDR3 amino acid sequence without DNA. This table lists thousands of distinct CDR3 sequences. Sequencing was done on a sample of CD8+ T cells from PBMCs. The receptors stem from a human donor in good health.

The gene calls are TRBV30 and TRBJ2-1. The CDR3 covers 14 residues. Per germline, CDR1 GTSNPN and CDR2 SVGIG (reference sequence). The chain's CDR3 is CAWHGGNSYNEQFF.

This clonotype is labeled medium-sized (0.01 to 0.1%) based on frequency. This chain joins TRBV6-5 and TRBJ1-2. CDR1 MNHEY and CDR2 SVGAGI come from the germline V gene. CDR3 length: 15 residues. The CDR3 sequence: CASSLQGVSPGGYTF.

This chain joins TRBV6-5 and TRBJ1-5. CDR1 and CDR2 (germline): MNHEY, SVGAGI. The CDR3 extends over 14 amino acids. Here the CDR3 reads CASSYSGGNQPQHF.

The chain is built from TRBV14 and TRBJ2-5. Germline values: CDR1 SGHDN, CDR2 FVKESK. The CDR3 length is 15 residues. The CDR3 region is CASSQVGMTQETQYF.

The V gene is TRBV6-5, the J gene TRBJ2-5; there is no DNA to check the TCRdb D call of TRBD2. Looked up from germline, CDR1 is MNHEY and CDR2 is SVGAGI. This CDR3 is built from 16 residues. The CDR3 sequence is CASSPLKSLEGETQYF.

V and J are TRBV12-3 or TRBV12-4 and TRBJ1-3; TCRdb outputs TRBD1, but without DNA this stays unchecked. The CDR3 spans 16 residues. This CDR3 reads CASSLPGQLSGNTIYF.

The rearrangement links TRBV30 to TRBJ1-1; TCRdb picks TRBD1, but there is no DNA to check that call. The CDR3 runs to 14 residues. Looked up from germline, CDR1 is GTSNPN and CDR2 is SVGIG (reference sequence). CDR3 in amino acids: CAITRDRGSTEAFF.

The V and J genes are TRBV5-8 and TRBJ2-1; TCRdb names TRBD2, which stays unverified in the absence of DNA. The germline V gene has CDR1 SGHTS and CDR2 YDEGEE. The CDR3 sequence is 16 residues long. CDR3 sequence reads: CASSLLLGPFYNEQFF.

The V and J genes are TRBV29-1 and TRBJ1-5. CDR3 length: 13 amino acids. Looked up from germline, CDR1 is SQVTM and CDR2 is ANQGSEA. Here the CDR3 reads CSVEEGEGQPQHF.

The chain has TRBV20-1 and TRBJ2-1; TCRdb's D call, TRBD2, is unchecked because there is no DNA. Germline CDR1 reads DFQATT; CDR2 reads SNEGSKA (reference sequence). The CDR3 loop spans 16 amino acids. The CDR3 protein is CSARDFGRQDDNEQFF.

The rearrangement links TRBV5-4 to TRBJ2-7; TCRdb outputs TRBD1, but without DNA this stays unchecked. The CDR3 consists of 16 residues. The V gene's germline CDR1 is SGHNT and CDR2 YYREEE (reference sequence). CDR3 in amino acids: CASSFMLGANSYEQYF.

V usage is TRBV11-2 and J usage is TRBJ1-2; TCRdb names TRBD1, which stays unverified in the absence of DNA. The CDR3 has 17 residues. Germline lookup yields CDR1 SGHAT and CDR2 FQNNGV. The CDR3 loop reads CASSLGTGGLANYGYTF.

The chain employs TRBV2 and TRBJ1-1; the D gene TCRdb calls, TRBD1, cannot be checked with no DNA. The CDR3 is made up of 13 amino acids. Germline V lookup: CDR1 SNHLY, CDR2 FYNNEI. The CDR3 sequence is CARTGESLTEAFF.

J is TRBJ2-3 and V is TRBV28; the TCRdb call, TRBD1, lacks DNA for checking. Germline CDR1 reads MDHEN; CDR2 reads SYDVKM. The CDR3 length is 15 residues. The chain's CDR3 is CASSLFYNRGNTQYF. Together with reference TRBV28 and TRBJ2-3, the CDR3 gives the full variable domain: DVKVTQSSRYLVKRTGEKVFLECVQDMDHENMFWYRQDPGLGLRLIYFSYDVKMKEKGDIPEGYSVSREKKERFSLILESASTNQTSMYLCASSLFYNRGNTQYFGPGTRLTVL.

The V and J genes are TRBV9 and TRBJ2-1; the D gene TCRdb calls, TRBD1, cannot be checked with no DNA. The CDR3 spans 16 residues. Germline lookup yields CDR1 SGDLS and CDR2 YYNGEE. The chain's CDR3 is CASSVEGGSGYNEQFF.

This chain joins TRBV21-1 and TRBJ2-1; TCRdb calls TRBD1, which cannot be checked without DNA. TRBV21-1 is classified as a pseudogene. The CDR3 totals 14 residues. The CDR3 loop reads CASSPGQPYNEQFF.